This TCR beta chain was documented in a study of cytomegalovirus exposure and HLA in healthy donors. On the study more broadly: Prior work identified around 120 million unique TCR beta sequences in some 200 million T cells.

This clone appeared a few times. PCR amplification relied on 60 Vbeta primers (plus 13 Jbeta primers). Sequencing was performed with immunoSEQ multiplex PCR; in TCRdb, only in-frame clones are kept and a portion is missing. In the table there are roughly 160,000 clones, approximately 79% of which are singletons. The CDR3 runs 13 residues. Trimming at V came to 8 bases and at J to 2 bases, leaving 6 bases not matched to a gene. Germline CDR1 MDHEN, CDR2 SYDVKM. This receptor was taken from a man in his fifties or sixties in good health and CMV-seropositive. Sequenced input: PBMCs. The chain couples TRBV28 to TRBJ2-7, with 7 bases identical to TRBD1. Here the CDR3 DNA reads TGTGCCAGCGGCAGGGGGTTCCCCTACGAGCAGTACTTC. It specifies CASGRGFPYEQYF.